This T cell receptor beta chain was documented in a study of T cells after yellow fever vaccination. Points from the study as a whole: Post-booster repertoires contained most primary-vaccination clones again (approximately 95% CD4, about 90% CD8).

In germline, CDR1 is KGHSH, CDR2 LQKENI. The CDR3 covers 16 residues. The V end lost 3 bases, the J end lost 5 bases, and 20 bases lay between the germline ends. Note on this clonotype: Its cognate antigen is unknown.

Researchers made TCR cDNA using 5'RACE template switching, and this step added a universal primer site and UMIs. MiXCR was run by TCRdb on the 5' RACE reads, yielding one entry per CDR3 protein. Among about 340,000 distinct CDR3 sequences listed, under 5% were seen once. The chain joins TRBV18 to TRBJ2-7; D perhaps matches TRBD2 (7 bases). The TCR originated in a man between 18 and 29 years old who received the YFV17D yellow fever vaccine. Source: PBMCs, taken 5 days after the yellow fever booster vaccination. The CDR3 here is CASSPRGGGSQNEQYF. Here the CDR3 DNA reads TGTGCCAGCTCACCCCGAGGGGGAGGGAGTCAAAACGAGCAGTACTTC.